These T cell receptor beta chains were read from a single sample in a study of prognosis after radiotherapy for stage I lung cancer. MiXCR was run by TCRdb on the multiplex PCR reads, yielding one entry per CDR3 protein. This table holds roughly 30,000 distinct CDR3 sequences, 35% to 50% found once. The specimen comprised PBMCs, sampled before or after stereotactic body radiation therapy (not recorded which). The receptors stem from a donor at least 50 years old with non-small cell lung cancer. CDR3s include the opening cysteine and the closing phenylalanine or tryptophan. A D gene is named only where the DNA matches it firmly. Clone size is shown for a subset of rows, as once, few, many or a class of expanded clone.

TRBJ2-2	many	-	TRBV5-1	TGCGCCAGCAGCTTGAGGGGCCGGATGGCGAACACCGGGGAGCTGTTTTTT	CASSLRGRMANTGELFF
TRBJ2-3	-	TRBD2	TRBV6-4	TGTGCCAGCAGTGACAAAGGGAGACTAGCGGGGGCAGGAGGTACGCAGTATTTT	CASSDKGRLAGAGGTQYF
TRBJ2-2	many	TRBD1	TRBV7-9	TGTGCCAGCAGCTTACGACAGGGCAACACCGGGGAGCTGTTTTTT	CASSLRQGNTGELFF
TRBJ2-2	medium-sized	TRBD2	TRBV12-3/TRBV12-4	TGTGCCAGCAGACCCGGACTAGCGAGGAACACCGGGGAGCTGTTTTTT	CASRPGLARNTGELFF
TRBJ2-1	large	TRBD2	TRBV6-1	TGTGCCAGCAACCTGCGGGAGCGGTACAATGAGCAGTTCTTC	CASNLRERYNEQFF
TRBJ1-2	many	TRBD1	TRBV6-1	TGTGCCAGCAGTGAAGGGGCAGGGGGCGATTTCGTTTATGGCTACACCTTC	CASSEGAGGDFVYGYTF
TRBJ2-5	many	-	TRBV27	TGTGCCAGCAGCCTTATCCCCCTCGGACAGACCCAGTACTTC	CASSLIPLGQTQYF
TRBJ2-5	many	-	TRBV2	TGTGCCAGCAGTGAAAGGTCTTCGAGGGAGACCCAGTACTTC	CASSERSSRETQYF
TRBJ1-2	-	TRBD1	TRBV6-5	TGTGCCAGCAGTTACATGGCCGGGACAGGGGATTACGGCTACACCTTC	CASSYMAGTGDYGYTF
TRBJ2-7	-	-	TRBV7-9	TGCGCCAGCAGCCCTCCGGGGGCCGCCTACGAGCATCACTTC	CASSPPGAAYEHHF
TRBJ1-1	many	-	TRBV7-9	TGTGCCAGCAGCTCCACCGGGAACACTGAAGCTTTCTTT	CASSSTGNTEAFF
TRBJ2-3	-	TRBD2	TRBV4-1	TGCGCCAGCAGCCAATGGGGGGGATTCGGCACAGATACGCAGTATTTT	CASSQWGGFGTDTQYF
TRBJ1-1	-	-	TRBV20-1	TGCAGTGCTAACGGGCCTACCGTGGACACTGAAGCTTTCTTT	CSANGPTVDTEAFF
TRBJ1-1	once	-	TRBV5-1	TGCGCCAGCAGCTTGGATGGGGGCAAGAACACTGAAGCTTTCTTT	CASSLDGGKNTEAFF
TRBJ2-7	many	TRBD1	TRBV6-1	TGTGCCAGCAGTCAAGGGACAGACAGAAGGGAGCAGTACTTC	CASSQGTDRREQYF
TRBJ2-7	-	-	TRBV20-1	TGCAGTGCTAGCCCGAACCGCTACGAGCAGTACTTC	CSASPNRYEQYF
TRBJ2-5	many	-	TRBV20-1	TGCAGTGCTAGAGATGGGGCTAAACAAGAGACCCAGTACTTC	CSARDGAKQETQYF
TRBJ2-7	-	-	TRBV6-2/TRBV6-3	TGTGCCAGCAGACAGACGGGGCACTACGAGCATTACTTC	CASRQTGHYEHYF
TRBJ2-1	many	TRBD2	TRBV3-1	TGTGCCAGCAGCCCTCGTTTCCAATACGTGGATAGCGGGGGGGCCTTCAATGAGCAGTTCTTC	CASSPRFQYVDSGGAFNEQFF
TRBJ1-5	-	TRBD1	TRBV5-1	TGCGCCAGCAGCCGGGACAGCCCAAATGAGCCCCAGCATTTT	CASSRDSPNEPQHF
TRBJ2-7	many	-	TRBV4-2	TGTGCCAGCAGCCAAGAGGAATTGTTGGCGGAAGACTTCTCCTACGAGCAGTACTTC	CASSQEELLAEDFSYEQYF
TRBJ1-2	many	TRBD1	TRBV5-1	TGCGCCAGCAGTTCGAGTCCGGGACAGGGCTATGAAGATGGCTACACCTTC	CASSSSPGQGYEDGYTF
TRBJ1-1	-	-	TRBV12-3/TRBV12-4	TGTGCCAGCAGTTTGAGGAGGGAATACACTGAAGCTTTCTTT	CASSLRREYTEAFF
TRBJ2-6	few	-	TRBV10-2	TGCGCCAGCAGTGAGTGGAGGCCCGAGAGGTCCAACGTCCTGACTTTC	CASSEWRPERSNVLTF
TRBJ1-6	-	TRBD1	TRBV5-1	TGCGCCAGCAGCCGCTCGGACAGGGGTAATTCACCCCTCCACTTT	CASSRSDRGNSPLHF
TRBJ2-5	many	-	TRBV20-1	TGCAGTGCTAGAGATGGGGCGGGACGGCAAGAGACCCAGTACTTC	CSARDGAGRQETQYF
TRBJ1-2	few	-	TRBV6-1	TGTGCCAGCAGCACTCGGGGGGACTATGGCTACACCTTC	CASSTRGDYGYTF
TRBJ1-2	many	-	TRBV5-8	TGTGCCAGCAGCCAGACTCGCATAAGGGAAACCTTC	CASSQTRIRETF
TRBJ2-3	many	-	TRBV7-3	TGTGCCAGCAGTCCGCAGGGTACAGATACGCAGTATTTT	CASSPQGTDTQYF
TRBJ2-7	many	TRBD1	TRBV6-8	TGTGCCAGCAGTTCGGGACAGCCCTACGAGCAGTACTTC	CASSSGQPYEQYF
TRBJ2-3	few	TRBD1	TRBV30	TGTGCCTGGAATCCCGGACAGGGCCCAGATACGCAGTATTTT	CAWNPGQGPDTQYF
TRBJ1-2	-	TRBD1	TRBV6-9	TGTGCCAGCAGTTACAGCCGGACAGGGGGTACCTATGGCTACACCTTC	CASSYSRTGGTYGYTF
TRBJ1-5	many	-	TRBV3-1	TGTGCCAGCAGCCGACAGGTGGATCAGCCCCAGCATTTT	CASSRQVDQPQHF
TRBJ2-5	many	TRBD1	TRBV15	TGTGCCACCAGCAAACCACAGGGGGCAAGGCAAGAGACCCAGTACTTC	CATSKPQGARQETQYF
TRBJ2-2	many	-	TRBV24-1	TGTGCCACCAGTGATACGAACACCGGGGAGCTGTTTTTT	CATSDTNTGELFF
TRBJ2-6	-	-	TRBV6-2/TRBV6-3	TGTGCCAGCAGTTACCCGGTAACTGGGGCCAACTTCCTGATTTTC	CASSYPVTGANFLIF